This T cell receptor (beta chain) was found in a study of vaccination and CD4 T cells after COVID-19. Whole-study results and caveats: The median count of SARS-CoV-2-reactive clonotypes rose from about 20 to 38, not significantly.

In this sample, this clonotype turned up a few times. Its antigen is unidentified. An Oncomine TCR Beta short-read assay was used to sequence the DNA from cultured CD4+ T cells. TCRdb fed the PCR reads into MiXCR, producing one record per CDR3 protein. The table includes over 15,000 distinct CDR3 sequences, approximately 55% detected once. Treatment given: roughly ten-day PBMC culture with coronavirus spike peptide pools or control peptides (ViraFEST assay). CDR1 is MDHEN, CDR2 SYDVKM, per germline. V was cut by 5 bases and J by 5 bases, with 7 bases left in between. The CDR3 loop spans 12 amino acids.

The chain is built from TRBV28 and TRBJ1-5; no clear D gene. The receptor was derived from a human donor who had recovered from COVID-19. Sequencing was performed on CD4+ T cells from blood, cultured in vitro. DNA for the CDR3: TGTGCCAGCAGTATCCCGTATCAGCCCCAGCATTTT. This translates into CASSIPYQPQHF.